This T cell receptor (beta chain) originates from a study of human T cells and chemical hapten exposure. Time point defined: patch test 1, 2 weeks after DPC sensitization. Treatment specified: therapeutic diphenylcyclopropenone sensitization with weekly scalp DPC. The template was total RNA from unfractionated whole blood. Via MiXCR, TCRdb re-called the RACE reads, giving one row per CDR3 protein. The sample holds approximately 43,000 distinct CDR3 sequences; under 5% are singletons and the top ten take about 24%. This clonotype was seen repeatedly, ten times or more. The sample in question was whole blood, obtained in connection with sensitization to the hapten diphenylcyclopropenone (DPC). This sequence was found in a man aged 50-60 years with alopecia areata. Some clones in this sample may be carry-over from other donors' samples.

CDR3 sequence (DNA): TGCGCCAGCAGCTTTTCCCCGGGGGTGGCTACTGAAGCTTTCTTT. It encodes CASSFSPGVATEAFF. The chain employs TRBV5-1 and TRBJ1-1; maybe TRBD1 (5 bases). The CDR3 runs to 15 residues. From germline, CDR1 is SGHRS and CDR2 YFSETQ. V shed 2 bases and J shed 5 bases, with 16 bases lying between them.